This TCR beta chain originates from a study of chemoradiotherapy in HPV16-positive cancers. Germline lookup yields CDR1 MGHRA and CDR2 YSYEKL. The CDR3 contains 14 residues. The V and J ends lost 7 bases and 10 bases respectively, with 20 bases between them. This clone was observed a handful of times. Its target is unknown. Repeated repertoire sampling spanned the course of chemoradiotherapy. Measured with immunoSEQ multiplex PCR; TCRdb has only the in-frame clones, and not every one. This table holds roughly 7,400 clones, 74% found once. Study-level results: Non-HPV-specific T cells did not expand in tumors during treatment, whereas candidate HPV-specific clones and E7-related motifs did. For HPV16-positive patients, expanding HPV-responsive T cells associated with longer recurrence-free survival. Only two HPV16-positive patients supplied the functional HPV-specificity definition.

The sequence was collected from a human donor with HPV-associated anogenital cancer. This specimen consisted of tumor tissue, obtained from a patient who underwent chemoradiotherapy. The chain recombines TRBV4-1 with TRBJ2-1; possibly TRBD2 for D (7 bases). CDR3 loop: CASTSSTPGGEQFF. The CDR3 coding sequence is TGCGCCAGCACCTCCTCGACCCCGGGGGGCGAGCAGTTCTTC.